Following are 27 T cell receptor beta chains from one sample sequenced in a study of vaccination effects on CD4 cells after COVID-19. ViraFEST expansion of antigen-specific CD4+ T cells with viral peptide pools preceded sequencing. Following 10 days of culture, CD4+ T cells were isolated. None of these healthy vaccinees had been infected with SARS-CoV-2 before vaccination. Their antigen targets remain unknown. Only in-frame clones appear in the TCRdb table, and some are missing; sequencing was by immunoSEQ multiplex PCR. The sample yields 25,000 or so clones, roughly 73% seen once. The source was CD4+ T cells from PBMCs cultured with HCoV-NL63 spike peptides, collected before COVID-19 vaccination. Receptors were obtained from a human donor who received a COVID-19 vaccine.

The gene calls are TRBV5-1 and TRBJ2-7; perhaps TRBD2 as D (6 bases). The V gene's germline CDR1 is SGHRS and CDR2 YFSETQ. The CDR3 covers 14 residues. Trimming left V 3 bases short and J 5 bases short, with 15 bases between. The CDR3 DNA sequence: TGCGCCAGCAGCTCCTCGGGACTCTGGAACGAGCAGTACTTC. This codes for CASSSSGLWNEQYF.

The chain couples TRBV7-2 to TRBJ1-2; 8 positions agree with TRBD1. Germline V gene lookup returns CDR1 SGHTA and CDR2 FQGNSA. There are 16 residues in the CDR3. The V segment lost 4 bases and the J segment 4 bases; nucleotides outside the gene matches: 11. This CDR3 is CASSYGTSTGGYGYTF. The DNA for the CDR3 is TGTGCCAGCAGCTATGGGACATCAACAGGGGGCTATGGCTACACCTTC.

The genes are TRBV2 and TRBJ1-2, with D possibly TRBD1 on 5 matching bases. Per the germline V gene, CDR1 is SNHLY and CDR2 is FYNNEI. The CDR3 contains 11 residues. The germline V and J ends were trimmed by 4 bases and 8 bases, with 8 bases remaining between them. DNA of the CDR3: TGTGCCAGCAGTGTGGACATCGGCTACACCTTC. This encodes CASSVDIGYTF.

This clone was counted once. The V and J genes are TRBV2 and TRBJ2-5; D ambiguous. Germline values: CDR1 SNHLY, CDR2 FYNNEI. V lost 1 base and J 6 bases, leaving 0 bases between the germline ends. The CDR3 runs to 10 residues. In DNA form, the CDR3 reads TGTGCCAGCAGTGAAGAGACCCAGTACTTC. Encoded protein: CASSEETQYF.

CDR3 nucleotide sequence: TGTGCCTGGAGTGGGCAGTCGAACACTGAAGCTTTCTTT. Amino acids: CAWSGQSNTEAFF. The V gene is TRBV30, the J gene TRBJ1-1, with D unclear. Per the germline V gene, CDR1 is GTSNPN and CDR2 is SVGIG (reference sequence). Trimming left V 1 base short and J 1 base short, with 7 bases between. This CDR3 is 13 amino acids long.

In the case of this clone: The same CDR3 is also encoded by other DNA sequences in this sample. Written as DNA, the CDR3 is TGTGCCAGTAGTATAGATTGGGGAACTAGCGGGAGACATGAGCAGTTCTTC. Translating it yields CASSIDWGTSGRHEQFF. The V call is TRBV19, the J call TRBJ2-1; 11 nucleotides agree with TRBD2. The V gene's germline CDR1 is LNHDA and CDR2 SQIVND (reference sequence). V lost 0 bases and J lost 8; bases outside the gene matches: 9. The CDR3 extends over 17 amino acids.

The chain links TRBV6-5 to TRBJ1-1; 7 positions agree with TRBD1. Per the germline V gene, CDR1 is MNHEY and CDR2 is SVGAGI. The V segment lost 5 bases and the J segment 4 bases; nucleotides outside the gene matches: 7. This CDR3 has 14 amino acids. This CDR3 is CASSLDRDGTEAFF. DNA of the CDR3: TGTGCCAGCAGTCTCGACAGGGATGGCACTGAAGCTTTCTTT.

V usage is TRBV6-4 and J usage is TRBJ2-2; 9 bases are a match to TRBD1. The V gene's germline CDR1 is MRHNA and CDR2 SNTAGT. This CDR3 is built from 19 residues. The V segment lost 1 base and the J segment 3 bases; nucleotides outside the gene matches: 12. The CDR3: CASSDLTGGAKEDTGELFF. As DNA, the CDR3 is TGTGCCAGCAGTGACTTAACAGGGGGCGCGAAGGAGGACACCGGGGAGCTGTTTTTT.

This clone appeared a few times. The J gene is TRBJ2-2, the V gene TRBV5-4, with D possibly being TRBD1 or TRBD2 (7 bases each). With 4 bases removed from V and 2 bases from J, the gap between germline ends came to 15 bases. This CDR3 contains 16 residues. Germline loops: CDR1 SGHNT, CDR2 YYREEE (reference sequence). The CDR3 DNA sequence: TGTGCCAGCAGCACGGGGAGGGGGCGTAACACCGGGGAGCTGTTTTTT. Translation gives CASSTGRGRNTGELFF.

This clone was recorded many times. This rearrangement joins TRBV6-4 to TRBJ2-2; tentatively, D is TRBD2 (5 bases). Trimming left V 2 bases short and J 5 bases short, with 12 bases between. Germline CDR1 is MRHNA and CDR2 is SNTAGT. The CDR3 contains 15 residues. CDR3 sequence reads: CASSDIATGTGELFF. The CDR3 nucleotides read TGTGCCAGCAGTGACATAGCAACGGGGACCGGGGAGCTGTTTTTT.

The J gene is TRBJ2-7, the V gene TRBV27; 13 positions agree with TRBD2. Germline V CDR1 and CDR2: MNHEY, SMNVEV (reference sequence). CDR3 length: 21 residues. After removal of 5 bases from V and 3 bases from J, the junction contained 22 bases not matched to a gene. DNA of the CDR3: TGTGCCAGCAGTCTCCGGGCCGGGACTAGCGGGGCTTTCACCCTCCTCTACGAGCAGTACTTC. It encodes CASSLRAGTSGAFTLLYEQYF.

The rearrangement uses TRBV15 and TRBJ1-1, with no clear D. Trimming cost V 0 bases and J 8 bases, with 7 bases left between them. This CDR3 has 12 amino acids. CDR1 is LNHNV, CDR2 YYDKDF, per germline (reference sequence). This CDR3 reads CATSRELGEAFF. The CDR3 DNA follows: TGTGCCACCAGCAGAGAGTTAGGAGAAGCTTTCTTT.

V gene TRBV28 combines with J gene TRBJ2-1; TRBD1 matches at 10 bases. Germline V CDR1 and CDR2: MDHEN, SYDVKM. The ends lost 5 bases at V and 9 bases at J; junction bases unmatched: 4. This CDR3 is 13 amino acids long. The DNA for the CDR3 is TGTGCCAGCAGTCCAGGACAGGGGGGTGAGCAGTTCTTC. This translates into CASSPGQGGEQFF.

Details on this clone: The junction does not match germline at one end; this may be a read error. The rearrangement joins TRBV6-5 to TRBJ1-1; 10 nucleotides line up with TRBD1. CDR3 size: 13 residues. CDR1 and CDR2 from the germline V gene are MNHEY and SVGAGI. CDR3 amino acids: CASSYWDRGLSVF. Written as DNA, the CDR3 is TGTGCCAGCAGTTACTGGGACAGGGGATTAAGTGTCTTT.

The rearrangement uses TRBV7-2 and TRBJ1-5; possibly TRBD1 for D (5 bases). This CDR3 spans 15 amino acids. Germline values: CDR1 SGHTA, CDR2 FQGNSA. V lost 5 bases and J 7 bases, leaving 18 bases between the germline ends. The CDR3 DNA sequence: TGTGCCAGCAGCCCCTGGGGGGGGGAAGGGCAGCCCCAGCATTTT. Its protein product is CASSPWGGEGQPQHF.

The chain uses TRBV18 and TRBJ2-3; TRBD2 is a possible D gene (5 bases). V was trimmed by 5 bases and J by 5 bases, leaving 11 bases between them. The germline gives CDR1 KGHSH, CDR2 LQKENI. The CDR3 has 13 residues. The CDR3 here is CASSGRGGDTQYF. As DNA, the CDR3 is TGTGCCAGCTCAGGAAGAGGAGGAGATACGCAGTATTTT.

The chain uses TRBV28 and TRBJ1-5; D is undetermined. V gave up 10 bases and J gave up 0 bases, with 13 bases separating them. The germline CDR1 and CDR2 sequences are MDHEN and SYDVKM. The CDR3 has 14 residues. For the CDR3, the DNA is TGTGCCAACTCACAGAAGTTTAGCAATCAGCCCCAGCATTTT. Its protein product is CANSQKFSNQPQHF.

This chain links TRBV6-5 with TRBJ1-1; TRBD1 aligns across 8 bases. The CDR3 runs 14 residues. CDR1 is MNHEY and CDR2 is SVGAGI in the germline V gene. Unmatched junction bases numbered 6, after V lost 6 bases and J lost 3 bases. CDR3 in amino acids: CASRPRTGYTEAFF. CDR3 sequence (DNA): TGTGCCAGCAGGCCCCGGACAGGGTACACTGAAGCTTTCTTT.

The chain joins TRBV13 to TRBJ2-4; 9 bases are shared with TRBD2. The V and J ends lost 0 bases and 0 bases, in that order; junction bases with no gene match: 3. Germline V lookup: CDR1 PRHDT, CDR2 FYEKMQ (reference sequence). There are 17 residues in the CDR3. CDR3 sequence (DNA): TGTGCCAGCAGCTTAGGCGCGGGAGGGGTAGCCAAAAACATTCAGTACTTC. Translated: CASSLGAGGVAKNIQYF. Supplemented by reference TRBV13 and TRBJ2-4, the full variable domain reads AAGVIQSPRHLIKEKRETATLKCYPIPRHDTVYWYQQGPGQDPQFLISFYEKMQSDKGSIPDRFSAQQFSDYHSELNMSSLELGDSALYFCASSLGAGGVAKNIQYFGAGTRLSVL.

This clone was observed once. The rearrangement uses TRBV10-3 and TRBJ2-7; a weak D match, TRBD1 (7 bases). V lost 0 bases to trimming and J lost 6 bases, with 21 bases between them. The CDR3 contains 17 residues. The V gene's germline CDR1 is ENHRY and CDR2 SYGVKD. CDR3 protein: CAISESWWAGGGSEQYF. The CDR3 DNA is TGTGCCATCAGTGAGTCGTGGTGGGCAGGGGGAGGTTCCGAGCAGTACTTC.

The chain has TRBV29-1 and TRBJ1-2; tentative D call: TRBD1 (5 bases). The CDR3 spans 11 residues. The V gene's germline CDR1 is SQVTM and CDR2 ANQGSEA. V was shortened by 7 bases and J by 4 bases, with 10 bases between the two germline ends. This chain's CDR3 is CSGGEPYGYTF. In DNA form, the CDR3 reads TGCAGCGGGGGGGAACCCTATGGCTACACCTTC.

This clone was picked up a small number of times. The V call is TRBV3-1 (or the pseudogene TRBV3-2), the J call TRBJ1-2; no clear D. CDR1 is LGHDT and CDR2 is YNNKEL in the germline V gene (reference sequence). CDR3 size: 11 residues. The V end was cut by 1 base, the J end by 9 bases, with 6 bases between. The CDR3: CASSQAHSYTF. The CDR3 DNA follows: TGTGCCAGCAGCCAAGCCCACAGCTACACCTTC.

Comments on this clone: One end of the junction varies from germline; a read error may be responsible. This chain joins TRBV7-7 and TRBJ2-3, with 8 bases aligning to TRBD2. This CDR3 contains 16 residues. Germline V gene lookup returns CDR1 SSHAT and CDR2 FNYEAQ (reference sequence). The CDR3 DNA is TGTGCTAGCAGCTTAGGGGCTAGCGGGAGCACAGATACGCAGTATTTT. It specifies CASSLGASGSTDTQYF.

V is TRBV6-2 or TRBV6-3 and J is TRBJ1-1; D is undetermined. The CDR3 totals 16 residues. V lost 2 bases to trimming and J lost 4 bases, with 17 bases between them. The V gene's germline CDR1 is MNHEY and CDR2 SVGEGT. The CDR3 is CASSYSIAPQSTEAFF. The CDR3 bases are TGTGCCAGCAGTTACAGTATAGCCCCCCAGAGCACTGAAGCTTTCTTT.

V and J are TRBV28 and TRBJ1-2; 7 bases match TRBD1. The J segment lost 4 bases and the V segment lost 5 bases, leaving 10 bases of the junction unmatched. This CDR3 contains 15 residues. The germline gives CDR1 MDHEN, CDR2 SYDVKM. The CDR3 DNA is TGTGCCAGCAGTATCCCGACAGGGACAACCTATGGCTACACCTTC. As protein: CASSIPTGTTYGYTF.

This clone was counted a few times. The rearrangement links TRBV4-3 to TRBJ2-5, with 10 bases identical to TRBD2. The CDR3 is made up of 16 amino acids. Looked up from germline, CDR1 is LGHNA and CDR2 is YSLEER. Trimming cost V 4 bases and J 5 bases; bases outside gene matches: 10. CDR3 DNA sequence: TGCGCCAGCAGCCCATCCAGCGGGGGGGCCCTTGAGACCCAGTACTTC. This gives the protein CASSPSSGGALETQYF.

The DNA for the CDR3 is TGTGCCATCGCGTTGGGACCGAACACCGGGGAGCTGTTTTTT. Translated: CAIALGPNTGELFF. The V gene is TRBV10-3, the J gene TRBJ2-2, with D possibly called TRBD1 or TRBD2 (5 bases each). There are 14 residues in the CDR3. Germline V gene data show CDR1 as ENHRY and CDR2 as SYGVKD. Trimming removed 8 bases from V and 0 bases from J, with 10 bases in between.